This TCR beta chain was observed in a study of OX40 agonist ivuxolimab in advanced cancers. Profiled with immunoSEQ multiplex PCR; TCRdb holds only in-frame clones, not every one. The data contain more than 40,000 clones, 89% of them singletons. Note on this clone: The antigen is not known.

Germline assignment: CDR1 SNHLY and CDR2 FYNNEI. This CDR3 contains 15 residues. Trimming took off 1 base at V and 1 base at J, with 7 bases between the two ends. Points from the study as a whole: The expanded peripheral T cells' antigen specificity was not determined. On average, a greater number of expanded clones characterised CD8+ T cells relative to CD4+.

The starting material was CD4+ or CD8+ T cells sorted from blood, obtained in a trial of the OX40 agonist ivuxolimab. The chain recombines TRBV2 with TRBJ2-2; D is uncertain. The source of this sequence is an adult with an advanced solid tumor such as melanoma, head and neck, liver or kidney cancer. The CDR3: CASSEGSGNTGELFF. Here the CDR3 DNA reads TGTGCCAGCAGTGAAGGGTCAGGGAACACCGGGGAGCTGTTTTTT.